This T cell receptor (beta chain) appears in the sequencing data of a study of neurological immune-mediated disorders. Study results and caveats: No link was found between any clinical or MRI feature and the multiple sclerosis repertoire cluster. Phylogenetic grouping put 18 of 34 multiple sclerosis patients' repertoires into one related-CDR3 cluster, a possible signature. The absence of shared CDR3 amino acid sequences among expanded clones across subjects suggests private repertoires in all groups.

As for the cDNA, it was generated by 5'RACE with 10-nucleotide random UMIs. MiXCR, applied by TCRdb to the 5' RACE reads, yields one record per CDR3 protein. The sample lists approximately 74,000 distinct CDR3 sequences, roughly 5.6% seen once, with roughly 7% in the top ten. This clonotype was found a few times. What it binds is not known. A read error is possible here, since a much larger clone lies one base away. Sequencing was carried out using PBMCs. The receptor's source is a man between 18 and 35 years old with multiple sclerosis.

For the CDR3, the DNA is TGTGCCAGCAGTTTTAGGAAGGGGGGTGGCTACACCTTC. This translates into CASSFRKGGGYTF. This rearrangement joins TRBV12-3 or TRBV12-4 to TRBJ1-2, with D perhaps TRBD1 (6 bases). The V gene lost 3 bases and the J gene lost 7 bases, with 12 bases spanning the gap. This CDR3 region has 13 residues.